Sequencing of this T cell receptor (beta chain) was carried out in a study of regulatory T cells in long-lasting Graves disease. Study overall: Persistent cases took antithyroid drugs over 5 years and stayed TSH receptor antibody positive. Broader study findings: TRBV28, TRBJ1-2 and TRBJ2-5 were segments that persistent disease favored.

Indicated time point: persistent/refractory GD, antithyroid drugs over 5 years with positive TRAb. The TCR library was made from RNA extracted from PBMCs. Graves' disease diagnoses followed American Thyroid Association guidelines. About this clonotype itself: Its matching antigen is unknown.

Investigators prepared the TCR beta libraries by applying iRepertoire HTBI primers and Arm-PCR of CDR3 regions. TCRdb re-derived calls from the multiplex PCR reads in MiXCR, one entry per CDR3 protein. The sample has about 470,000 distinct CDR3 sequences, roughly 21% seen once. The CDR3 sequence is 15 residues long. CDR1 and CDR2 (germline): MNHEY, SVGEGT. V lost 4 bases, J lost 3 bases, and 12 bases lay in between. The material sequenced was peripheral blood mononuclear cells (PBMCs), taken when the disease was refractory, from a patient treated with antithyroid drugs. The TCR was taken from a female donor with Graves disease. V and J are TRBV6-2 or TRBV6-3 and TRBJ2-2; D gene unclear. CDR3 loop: CASSSAPTDTGELFF. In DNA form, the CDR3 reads TGTGCCAGCAGTTCGGCCCCTACCGACACCGGGGAGCTGTTTTTT.